The 5 T cell receptor beta chains given below trace back to one sample, sequenced in a study of tumor-infiltrating lymphocytes in primary liver carcinoma. Unsorted bulk tissue of about 20-30 mg yielded co-extracted RNA and DNA. From approximately 0.5 ug of total RNA, TCR beta-specific cDNA was reverse-transcribed using a constant-region primer. Slightly modified ARM-PCR with three nested multiplex PCR rounds yielded TCR beta libraries. In the first two PCR rounds, TRBV1-TRBV30 forward primers were paired with a C-beta reverse primer, and each round lasted approximately 10 cycles. Via MiXCR, TCRdb re-called the multiplex PCR reads, giving one row per CDR3 protein. This table has roughly 53,000 distinct CDR3 sequences, 70% to 75% appearing once. Sequencing used liver tumor tissue from sampling region 2. Subset: tumor region T2, inferior pole. All receptors come from a man aged 40-50 years with primary liver carcinoma and hepatitis B virus infection.

The V call is TRBV7-8, the J call TRBJ1-5; D is unclear. The CDR3 runs 19 residues. The germline CDR1 and CDR2 sequences are SGHVS and FQNEAQ. V dropped 3 bases and J dropped 0 bases, with 21 bases sitting between them. CDR3 in DNA: TGTGCCAGCAGCTTGGGGTTCGCAGGAACAGTCGATAGCAATCAGCCCCAGCATTTT. Protein sequence: CASSLGFAGTVDSNQPQHF.

The chain is built from TRBV6-5 and TRBJ2-1; D unclear. The V gene lost 3 bases and the J gene lost 8 bases, with 20 bases spanning the gap. The CDR3 consists of 16 residues. Germline CDR1 MNHEY, CDR2 SVGAGI. As DNA, the CDR3 is TGTGCCAGCAGTTATGGCGGCGGTCTAACGGCGTATGAGCAGTTCTTC. Translated: CASSYGGGLTAYEQFF.

By proportion, this clonotype is medium-sized (0.01 to 0.1%). The chain employs TRBV11-1 and TRBJ2-1; D remains unclear. V lost 3 bases and J 7 bases, leaving 22 bases between the germline ends. The CDR3 spans 17 residues. Germline V gene data show CDR1 as SGHAT and CDR2 as FQDESV (reference sequence). The CDR3 DNA follows: TGTGCCAGCAGCTTTAGGCCTCAGATATCCCTTGAGAATGAGCAGTTCTTC. It yields the protein CASSFRPQISLENEQFF.

Points on this clonotype: A junction boundary mismatches the germline segment, possibly from a read error. CDR3 protein: CVSSVGPSGKQYF. CDR3 sequence (DNA): TGTGTCAGCAGTGTAGGGCCCTCAGGCAAGCAGTACTTC. This sequence joins TRBV6-1 and TRBJ2-7, with D uncertain. This CDR3 is 13 amino acids long. Germline values: CDR1 MNHNS, CDR2 SASEGT.

This clonotype was picked up many times. A much larger clonotype is one base distant, so this may be a read error. V usage is TRBV4-1 and J usage is TRBJ2-1; the D is unclear. From germline, CDR1 is MGHRA and CDR2 YSYEKL. The CDR3 has 15 residues. Trimming shortened V by 2 bases and J by 2 bases, and 10 bases separated the two germline ends. The CDR3: CASSQRSVAYNEQFF. CDR3 nucleotide sequence: TGCGCCAGCAGCCAAAGATCTGTGGCCTACAATGAGCAGTTCTTC.